This T cell receptor (beta chain) comes out of a study of shared clonotypes between healthy human individuals. At the deep level, the assay was run. DNA at around 210 ng, around 30,000 T cell genomes, went into sorted-subset replicate PCRs. Assay used: immunoSEQ multiplex PCR; TCRdb lists only in-frame clones, some missing. The sample contains about 2 million clones, 85% to 95% of which appear only once. The naive CD8 subset, CD45RO-negative cells positively selected for CCR7, excluded terminally differentiated effector memory CD45RA+ cells. The CDR3 contains 14 residues. CDR1 SEHNR and CDR2 FQNEAQ come from the germline V gene (reference sequence). The germline V and J ends were trimmed by 7 bases and 0 bases, with 7 bases remaining between them.

This TCR came from a man aged 18 to 29 in good health. The chain combines TRBV7-9 with TRBJ2-6; D not certain. Material: naive CD8+ T cells sorted from blood. CDR3: CASTPLSGANVLTF. The DNA for the CDR3 is TGTGCCAGCACTCCGCTCTCTGGGGCCAACGTCCTGACTTTC.